This TCR beta chain emerged from a study of cytomegalovirus exposure and HLA in healthy donors. Whole-study context: Around 80 million unique TCRs from HLA-typed donors were held in an early data release.

This CDR3 has 14 amino acids. Germline V lookup: CDR1 SGDLS, CDR2 YYNGEE. Trimming removed 10 bases from V and 0 bases from J, with 14 bases in between. Remarks on this clone: What it binds is not known.

Study-level findings and limits: In all likelihood, a cluster of highly shared sequence variants was a sequencing artifact.

This PCR relied on a set of 60 Vbeta primers and 13 Jbeta primers. Here immunoSEQ multiplex PCR was the method, and the copy in TCRdb shows in-frame clones only, minus some. Among under 200,000 clones, over 75% were seen once, and the ten largest hold 1.9%. V and J are TRBV9 and TRBJ1-3; D is possibly TRBD1 (6 bases). The receptor was derived from a human donor in good health. Sequenced sample: PBMCs. The CDR3 DNA follows: TGTGCCTCAGAACGGGGACACTCTGGAAACACCATATATTTT. This gives the protein CASERGHSGNTIYF.